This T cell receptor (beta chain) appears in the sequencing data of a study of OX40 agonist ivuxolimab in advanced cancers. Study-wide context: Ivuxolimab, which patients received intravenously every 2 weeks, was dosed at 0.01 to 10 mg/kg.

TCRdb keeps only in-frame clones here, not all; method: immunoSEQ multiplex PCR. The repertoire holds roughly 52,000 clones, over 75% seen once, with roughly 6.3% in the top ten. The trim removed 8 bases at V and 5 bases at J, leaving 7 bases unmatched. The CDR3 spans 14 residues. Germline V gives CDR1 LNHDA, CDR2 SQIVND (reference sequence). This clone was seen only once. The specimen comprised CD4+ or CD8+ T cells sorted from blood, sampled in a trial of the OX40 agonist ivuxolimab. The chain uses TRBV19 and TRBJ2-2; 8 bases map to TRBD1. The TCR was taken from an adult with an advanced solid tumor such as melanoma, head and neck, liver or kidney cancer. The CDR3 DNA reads TGTGCCAGTGGAACAGGGGGAGGAACCGGGGAGCTGTTTTTT. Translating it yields CASGTGGGTGELFF.